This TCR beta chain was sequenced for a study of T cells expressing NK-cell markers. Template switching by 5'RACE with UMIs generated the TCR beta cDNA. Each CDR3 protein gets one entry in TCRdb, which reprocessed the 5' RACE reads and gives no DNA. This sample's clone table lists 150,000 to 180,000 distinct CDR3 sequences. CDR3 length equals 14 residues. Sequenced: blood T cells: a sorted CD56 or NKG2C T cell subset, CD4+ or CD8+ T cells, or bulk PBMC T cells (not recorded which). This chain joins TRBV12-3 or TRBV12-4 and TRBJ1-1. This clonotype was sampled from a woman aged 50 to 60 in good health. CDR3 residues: CASTLDGMNTEAFF.